These 17 T cell receptor beta chains originate from one sample sequenced in a study of long-term antiretroviral therapy in people with HIV. Version v3.0 of the immunoSEQ assay ran at survey level. Measured with immunoSEQ multiplex PCR; TCRdb has only the in-frame clones, and not every one. Altogether 30,000 to 40,000 clones are present, approximately 95% being singletons, with the ten largest covering about 3.5%. Material: unsorted PBMCs, obtained about 5.1 years after starting antiretroviral therapy. The source of these receptors is a woman aged 45-65 years with HIV.

This clone has only a few counts. The chain links TRBV5-6 to TRBJ2-5; 11 nucleotides match TRBD2. The CDR3 contains 16 residues. The J segment lost 4 bases and the V segment lost 1 base, leaving 6 bases of the junction unmatched. The germline gives CDR1 SGHDT, CDR2 YYEEEE. The CDR3 region has the DNA TGTGCCAGCAGCTTGCGGGGAACTAGCGGGGGAGAGACCCAGTACTTC. This codes for CASSLRGTSGGETQYF.

The J gene is TRBJ2-7, the V gene TRBV7-2; D call uncertain. The V gene lost 1 base and the J gene lost 2 bases, with 12 bases spanning the gap. The CDR3 runs to 15 residues. Germline CDR1 reads SGHTA; CDR2 reads FQGNSA. CDR3: CASSLGVDTPYEQYF. DNA of the CDR3: TGTGCCAGCAGCTTAGGGGTCGACACCCCCTACGAGCAGTACTTC.

The chain carries TRBV5-1 and TRBJ2-3; 10 bases line up with TRBD2. Germline V gives CDR1 SGHRS, CDR2 YFSETQ. The CDR3 consists of 14 residues. V shed 4 bases, J shed 1 base, and the junction held 0 bases outside the gene matches. The CDR3 bases are TGCGCCAGCAGCGGGACTAGCGGCACAGATACGCAGTATTTT. It codes for CASSGTSGTDTQYF.

The V call is TRBV4-2, the J call TRBJ1-1, with D possibly being TRBD1 (5 bases). V shed 1 base and J shed 1 base, with 7 bases lying between them. The germline V gene encodes CDR1 LGHNA and CDR2 YNFKEQ. CDR3 length: 14 amino acids. This CDR3 reads CASSQGTQNTEAFF. CDR3 nucleotide sequence: TGTGCCAGCAGCCAAGGGACACAGAACACTGAAGCTTTCTTT.

The V call is TRBV5-1, the J call TRBJ2-2, with D tentatively TRBD1 (5 bases). Trimming took 0 bases from V and 12 from J, leaving 12 bases between them. The germline gives CDR1 SGHRS, CDR2 YFSETQ. CDR3 length: 13 residues. CDR3: CASSLGQGGKLFF. The CDR3 DNA is TGCGCCAGCAGCTTGGGGCAGGGTGGAAAGCTGTTTTTT.

This sequence joins TRBV6-6 and TRBJ1-5, with 11 bases fitting TRBD1. V lost 5 bases to trimming and J lost 7 bases; unmatched junction nucleotides: 7. Germline CDR1 MNHNY, CDR2 SVGAGI (reference sequence). The CDR3 extends over 15 amino acids. The CDR3 sequence: CASSRTGGTNQPQHF. The DNA for the CDR3 is TGTGCCAGCAGTAGGACAGGGGGCACGAACCAGCCCCAGCATTTT.

The rearrangement joins TRBV7-3 to TRBJ1-6, with D hard to call. This CDR3 comprises 14 residues. V was pared by 0 bases and J by 5 bases, with 5 bases between. Germline lookup yields CDR1 SGHTA and CDR2 FQGTGA. The CDR3 DNA is TGTGCCAGCAGCTTAACAGGAGATAATTCACCCCTCCACTTT. It codes for CASSLTGDNSPLHF.

This clone was found once. The chain carries TRBV7-2 and TRBJ1-2; the D is unclear. Germline values: CDR1 SGHTA, CDR2 FQGNSA. The length of the CDR3 is 16 residues. V was pared by 0 bases and J by 0 bases, with 11 bases between. DNA for the CDR3: TGTGCCAGCAGCTTAGCGCGGGAGGGTCCTAACTATGGCTACACCTTC. Protein product: CASSLAREGPNYGYTF.

This clone has a single count. The V and J genes are TRBV13 and TRBJ2-4, with D possibly called TRBD1 or TRBD2 (6 bases each). The CDR3 covers 13 residues. CDR1 and CDR2 (germline): PRHDT, FYEKMQ (reference sequence). Trimming took 1 base from V and 8 from J, leaving 9 bases between them. The CDR3 bases are TGTGCCAGCAGCTTAGAGGGGGAGGACATTCAGTACTTC. Protein product: CASSLEGEDIQYF.

The J gene is TRBJ2-3, the V gene TRBV5-5, with D unclear. CDR1 and CDR2 from the germline V gene are SGHKS and YYEKEE (reference sequence). V lost 4 bases, J lost 2 bases, and 11 bases lay in between. This CDR3 is 14 amino acids long. The CDR3 reads CASSLGVYTDTQYF. Here the CDR3 DNA reads TGTGCCAGCAGCCTAGGAGTATACACAGATACGCAGTATTTT.

This clone was found a few times. The chain carries TRBV4-3 and TRBJ1-6; no definite D call. Trimming pared 0 bases from V and 8 bases from J, leaving 11 bases between. The CDR3 contains 15 residues. In germline, CDR1 is LGHNA, CDR2 YSLEER. The CDR3 is CASSQDSGRDSPLHF. For the CDR3, the DNA is TGCGCCAGCAGCCAAGATTCTGGCAGAGATTCACCCCTCCACTTT.

The chain combines TRBV6-6 with TRBJ2-7, with 9 bases matching TRBD1. Trimming took 5 bases from V and 5 from J; bases not matched to a gene: 13. CDR3 length equals 16 residues. Germline V gene sequence: CDR1 MNHNY, CDR2 SVGAGI (reference sequence). The CDR3: CASSPLSTGGTNEQYF. In nucleotides, the CDR3 is TGTGCCAGCAGTCCCCTATCGACAGGGGGAACTAACGAGCAGTACTTC.

The chain combines TRBV7-6 with TRBJ1-1, with D unresolved. CDR1 is SGHVS, CDR2 FNYEAQ, per germline. CDR3 length: 13 amino acids. V was cut by 5 bases and J by 8 bases, with 15 bases left in between. This CDR3 is CASSNPVATEAFF. CDR3 bases: TGTGCCAGCAGCAACCCGGTGGCGACCGAAGCTTTCTTT.

The chain is built from TRBV11-2 and TRBJ2-5; D gene unclear. CDR1 and CDR2 (germline): SGHAT, FQNNGV. This CDR3 has 13 amino acids. V was clipped by 2 bases and J by 2 bases, with 6 bases between them. CDR3 DNA sequence: TGTGCCAGCAGCTTAAGCCTACAAGAGACCCAGTACTTC. Residues: CASSLSLQETQYF.

The CDR3 DNA reads TGTGCCAGTAGTGACCACCGGAGGGGAGGATTGGCTACGCAGTATTTT. It yields the protein CASSDHRRGGLATQYF. The chain joins TRBV19 to TRBJ2-3, with D maybe TRBD2 (6 bases). The V gene's germline CDR1 is LNHDA and CDR2 SQIVND (reference sequence). V was pared by 5 bases and J by 8 bases, with 23 bases between. The CDR3 has 16 amino acids. The full variable domain, rest sourced from reference TRBV19 and TRBJ2-3, is DGGITQSPKYLFRKEGQNVTLSCEQNLNHDAMYWYRQDPGQGLRLIYYSQIVNDFQKGDIAEGYSVSREKKESFPLTVTSAQKNPTAFYLCASSDHRRGGLATQYFGPGTRLTVL.

This sequence joins TRBV4-1 and TRBJ2-2, with D uncertain. Germline values: CDR1 MGHRA, CDR2 YSYEKL. The V gene lost 2 bases and the J gene lost 6 bases, with 13 bases spanning the gap. The CDR3 has 15 residues. DNA for the CDR3: TGCGCCAGCAGCCAACCAAAGGAATCGGCCGGGGAGCTGTTTTTT. Its protein is CASSQPKESAGELFF.

The V and J genes are TRBV5-1 and TRBJ2-7; 9 bases match TRBD1. The CDR3 length is 14 residues. CDR1 and CDR2 (germline): SGHRS, YFSETQ. V dropped 4 bases and J dropped 2; count of bases not matched to a gene: 4. CDR3 bases: TGCGCCAGCAGCGCGGGGACAGGGACCTACGAGCAGTACTTC. Residues: CASSAGTGTYEQYF. The entire variable domain, with the rest obtained from reference TRBV5-1 and TRBJ2-7, is as follows: KAGVTQTPRYLIKTRGQQVTLSCSPISGHRSVSWYQQTPGQGLQFLFEYFSETQRNKGNFPGRFSGRQFSNSRSEMNVSTLELGDSALYLCASSAGTGTYEQYFGPGTRLTVT.